These T cell receptor beta chains were read from a single sample in a study of blood T cells in healthy people across ages. TCRdb called the 5' RACE reads again in MiXCR, with one record for every CDR3 protein. The sample records more than 700,000 distinct CDR3 sequences, 46% being singletons. Material: blood. These receptor sequences come from a man older than 75 in good health. The CDR3 runs from the conserved cysteine through the conserved F or W. A D gene is named only where the DNA matches it firmly. Clone sizes are given selectively: once, few, many, or a class where the clone is expanded.

J: TRBJ2-5
D: TRBD1
size: few
V: TRBV20-1
DNA: TGCAGTGCTCCTGCACCGACAGGGGAAAAGACCCAGTACTTC
CDR3: CSAPAPTGEKTQYF

J: TRBJ2-3
D: TRBD1
size: .
V: TRBV15
DNA: TGTGCCATCAGCAGTTCAATGGGACAGGGCACCACAGATACGCAGTATTTT
CDR3: CAISSSMGQGTTDTQYF

J: TRBJ2-7
D: .
size: few
V: TRBV7-8
DNA: TGTGCCAGCAGCCCGCCTAGGGTGGGGGCTGGCGAGCAGTACTTC
CDR3: CASSPPRVGAGEQYF

J: TRBJ2-1
D: TRBD2
size: .
V: TRBV27
DNA: TGTGCCAGCAGTTTAGGAGCGGGAGGGCTGGATGAGCAGTTCTTC
CDR3: CASSLGAGGLDEQFF

J: TRBJ2-3
D: .
size: .
V: TRBV4-3
DNA: TGCGCCAGCAGCCTCCAAGGGGGGGCGGGGCCAAGCACAGATACGCAGTATTTT
CDR3: CASSLQGGAGPSTDTQYF

J: TRBJ1-5
D: .
size: .
V: TRBV12-3/TRBV12-4
DNA: TGTGCCAGCAGCTCTATACAGGGAGGAGATCAGCCCCAGCATTTT
CDR3: CASSSIQGGDQPQHF

J: TRBJ2-5
D: .
size: few
V: TRBV9
DNA: TGTGCCAGCAGCGTAGATGACCAAGAGACCCAGTACTTC
CDR3: CASSVDDQETQYF

J: TRBJ2-1
D: .
size: .
V: TRBV12-3/TRBV12-4
DNA: TGTGCCAGCAGTCCTGGGGGCCCTAAGTTGCCCTACAATGAGCAGGTCTTC
CDR3: CASSPGGPKLPYNEQVF

J: TRBJ2-5
D: .
size: .
V: TRBV7-8
DNA: TGTGCCAGCAGCTTAGCGGCAACCCCAGAGACCCAGTACTTC
CDR3: CASSLAATPETQYF

J: TRBJ2-7
D: .
size: .
V: TRBV6-5
DNA: TGTGCCAGCAGGTTGGCCTACGAGCAGTACTTC
CDR3: CASRLAYEQYF

J: TRBJ2-5
D: TRBD1
size: .
V: TRBV27
DNA: TGTGCCAGCAGTTCGACAGGGGGCGCGGAGACCCAGTACTTC
CDR3: CASSSTGGAETQYF

J: TRBJ2-7
D: TRBD2
size: few
V: TRBV6-1
DNA: TGTGCCAGCAGACTTGGGGGACTAGCGGATTCTAACTCCTACGAGCAGTACTTC
CDR3: CASRLGGLADSNSYEQYF

J: TRBJ2-6
D: .
size: many
V: TRBV4-2
DNA: TGTGCCAGCAGCCAAGATCCCGACATATACAACGTCCTGACTTTC
CDR3: CASSQDPDIYNVLTF

J: TRBJ1-1
D: .
size: .
V: TRBV6-6
DNA: TGTGCCAGCAGTTACTGGACAAACGTGAACACTGAAGCTTTCTTT
CDR3: CASSYWTNVNTEAFF

J: TRBJ2-5
D: TRBD2
size: few
V: TRBV11-1
DNA: TGTGCCAGCAGTGCGGGGGGGCCTAGGACGGAGACCCAGTACTTC
CDR3: CASSAGGPRTETQYF

J: TRBJ2-5
D: TRBD2
size: few
V: TRBV6-5
DNA: TGTGCCAGCACCCCGCCGGCGGGAGCTTCAAAGACCCAGTACTTC
CDR3: CASTPPAGASKTQYF

J: TRBJ2-7
D: TRBD2
size: .
V: TRBV20-1
DNA: TGCAGTGCTCGGACTAGCGCCGGTGAGCAGTACTTC
CDR3: CSARTSAGEQYF

J: TRBJ1-2
D: .
size: .
V: TRBV27
DNA: TGTGCCAGCAGTTTGAGAGGGTGGCAACTACCCAACTATGGCTACACCTTC
CDR3: CASSLRGWQLPNYGYTF

J: TRBJ2-7
D: .
size: .
V: TRBV12-3/TRBV12-4
DNA: TGTGCCAGCGGATGGACAGTATACGAGCAGTACTTC
CDR3: CASGWTVYEQYF

J: TRBJ2-1
D: TRBD2
size: few
V: TRBV7-9
DNA: TGTGCCAGCAGTCTTAGCGGGAGCGCCTACAATGAGCAGTTCTTC
CDR3: CASSLSGSAYNEQFF

J: TRBJ2-2
D: .
size: .
V: TRBV4-2
DNA: TGTGCCAGCAGGATATCGGTGAATCCGACCGGGGAGCTGTTTTTT
CDR3: CASRISVNPTGELFF

J: TRBJ1-5
D: TRBD1
size: once
V: TRBV30
DNA: TGTGCCTGGAGCCTCAAAACAGGGGGCAGTCAGCCCCAGCATTTT
CDR3: CAWSLKTGGSQPQHF

J: TRBJ2-3
D: TRBD2
size: .
V: TRBV2
DNA: TGTGCCAGCACATCGGGAGGAGATACGCAGTATTTT
CDR3: CASTSGGDTQYF

J: TRBJ2-5
D: TRBD2
size: .
V: TRBV24-1
DNA: TGTGCCACCAGTGATCCTGGGCGGGGGATCAAAGAGACCCAGTACTTC
CDR3: CATSDPGRGIKETQYF

J: TRBJ1-4
D: .
size: few
V: TRBV29-1
DNA: TGCAGCGTTGAAGACGTGGGTAGGGGCGCTGAAAAACTGTTTTTT
CDR3: CSVEDVGRGAEKLFF

J: TRBJ2-7
D: .
size: .
V: TRBV5-1
DNA: TGCGCCAGCAGCTATGCCGGGACAACGGGAAACGAGCAGTACTTC
CDR3: CASSYAGTTGNEQYF

J: TRBJ2-5
D: .
size: .
V: TRBV20-1
DNA: TGCAGTGCTATAGGGACCCTAGCACCTGAGCAGTACTTC
CDR3: CSAIGTLAPEQYF

J: TRBJ1-4
D: .
size: .
V: TRBV10-3
DNA: TGTGCCATCAGTGAGTCGAATAGGGGGAATAGGAATGAAAAACTGTTTTTT
CDR3: CAISESNRGNRNEKLFF

J: TRBJ2-7
D: TRBD2
size: .
V: TRBV25-1
DNA: TGTGCCAGCAGTTTGCTAGCGGGAGACGAGCAGTACTTC
CDR3: CASSLLAGDEQYF

J: TRBJ2-5
D: TRBD2
size: .
V: TRBV20-1
DNA: TGCAGTGCCCGACTAGCGGGAGGGAAAGAGACCCAGTACTTC
CDR3: CSARLAGGKETQYF

J: TRBJ2-1
D: TRBD2
size: few
V: TRBV12-3/TRBV12-4
DNA: TGTGCCAGCAGTCTGCGGACTAGCGGGAGGACGGCGACGGAAGAGCAGTTCTTC
CDR3: CASSLRTSGRTATEEQFF

J: TRBJ2-1
D: TRBD2
size: few
V: TRBV9
DNA: TGTGCCAGCAGCGCGGGAGGGCTAGCGGGAGTCAATGAGCAGTTCTTC
CDR3: CASSAGGLAGVNEQFF

J: TRBJ2-6
D: .
size: .
V: TRBV6-1
DNA: TGTGCCAGCAGTGGGACCTCTGGGGCCAACGTCCTGACTTTC
CDR3: CASSGTSGANVLTF

J: TRBJ1-6
D: TRBD1
size: .
V: TRBV5-1
DNA: TGCGCCAGCAGTCCCGGGACAGGGTGGTCACCCCTCCACTTT
CDR3: CASSPGTGWSPLHF

J: TRBJ2-7
D: .
size: few
V: TRBV9
DNA: TGTGCCAGCAGCGTAGATTTCGGCACCTACGAGCAGTACTTC
CDR3: CASSVDFGTYEQYF

J: TRBJ1-1
D: .
size: .
V: TRBV6-2/TRBV6-3
DNA: TGTGCCAGCTGTGACAGGAACACTGAAGCTTTCTTT
CDR3: CASCDRNTEAFF

J: TRBJ1-5
D: .
size: many
V: TRBV12-3/TRBV12-4
DNA: TGTGCCAGCAGTTATGGTGTTAGCAATCAGCCCCAGCATTTT
CDR3: CASSYGVSNQPQHF

J: TRBJ2-2
D: .
size: .
V: TRBV5-6
DNA: TGTGCCAGCAGCAAGATCGGCGCGAACACCGGGGAGCTGTTTTTT
CDR3: CASSKIGANTGELFF

J: TRBJ2-7
D: .
size: .
V: TRBV11-2
DNA: TGTGCCATCCCGGAGGGCCGTGGCGAGCAGTACTTC
CDR3: CAIPEGRGEQYF

J: TRBJ1-2
D: .
size: .
V: TRBV6-1
DNA: TGTGCCAGCAGTACTCAGACAGTGTTAGTTAAGGGCTACACCTTC
CDR3: CASSTQTVLVKGYTF

J: TRBJ2-7
D: TRBD1
size: .
V: TRBV25-1
DNA: TGTGCCAGCAGTGAATACGCCGGGACAGCCTACGAGCAGTACTTC
CDR3: CASSEYAGTAYEQYF